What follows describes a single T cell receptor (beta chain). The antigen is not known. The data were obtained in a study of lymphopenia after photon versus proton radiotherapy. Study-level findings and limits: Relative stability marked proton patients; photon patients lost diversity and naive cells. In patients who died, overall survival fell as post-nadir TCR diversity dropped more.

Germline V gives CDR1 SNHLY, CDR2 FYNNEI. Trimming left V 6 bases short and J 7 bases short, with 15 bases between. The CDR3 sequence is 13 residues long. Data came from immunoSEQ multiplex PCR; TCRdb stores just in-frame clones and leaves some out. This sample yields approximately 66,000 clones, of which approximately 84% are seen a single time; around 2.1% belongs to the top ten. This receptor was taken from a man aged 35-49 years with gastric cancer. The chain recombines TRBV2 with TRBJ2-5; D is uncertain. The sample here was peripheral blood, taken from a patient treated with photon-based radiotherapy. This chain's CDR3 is CASRRTQMGTQYF. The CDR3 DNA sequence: TGTGCCAGCAGGAGGACCCAAATGGGGACCCAGTACTTC. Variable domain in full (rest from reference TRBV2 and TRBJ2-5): EPEVTQTPSHQVTQMGQEVILRCVPISNHLYFYWYRQILGQKVEFLVSFYNNEISEKSEIFDDQFSVERPDGSNFTLKIRSTKLEDSAMYFCASRRTQMGTQYFGPGTRLLVL.